This T cell receptor (beta chain) was sequenced for a study of hypomethylating agent response in myelodysplastic syndrome. Study as a whole: Of the myelodysplastic syndrome patients, roughly 9 were male, 2 female.

Profiled with immunoSEQ multiplex PCR; TCRdb holds only in-frame clones, not every one. This table has 5,500 to 6,500 clones, approximately 81% appearing once. The germline CDR1 and CDR2 sequences are SQVTM and ANQGSEA. V shed 5 bases, J shed 5 bases, and the junction held 11 bases outside the gene matches. The CDR3 sequence is 15 residues long. The V call is TRBV29-1, the J call TRBJ1-5; TRBD1 aligns across 8 bases. The input for sequencing was bone marrow, taken before or after starting hypomethylating agent treatment for myelodysplastic syndrome (not recorded which). This clonotype was sampled from a human donor with myelodysplastic syndrome. The CDR3 loop is CSVPGGAGGDQPQHF. CDR3 in DNA: TGCAGCGTTCCTGGAGGGGCAGGGGGCGATCAGCCCCAGCATTTT. Full variable domain (missing parts from reference TRBV29-1 and TRBJ1-5): SAVISQKPSRDICQRGTSLTIQCQVDSQVTMMFWYRQQPGQSLTLIATANQGSEATYESGFVIDKFPISRPNLTFSTLTVSNMSPEDSSIYLCSVPGGAGGDQPQHFGDGTRLSIL.